The 16 T cell receptor beta chains in this list originate from one sample, sequenced in a study of regulatory T cells in long-lasting Graves disease (dated by TCRdb to 2020 to 2022). The time point tag for this specimen amounts to: persistent/refractory GD, antithyroid drugs over 5 years with positive TRAb. For both TCR sequencing and RNA sequencing, RNA was extracted from PBMCs in TRIzol. The library was made by multiplex PCR. TCRdb shows the sequencer as Illumina HiSeq 4000. CDR3 regions were amplified by Arm-PCR with iRepertoire HTBI primers to construct TCR beta libraries. The public reads were reprocessed in TCRdb via fastp at Q25 and MiXCR, keeping in-frame beta chains. Merged by CDR3 protein, the rows form single entries marked with the most common genes and DNA. The sample table shows 450,000 or so distinct CDR3 sequences, and 20% to 25% are seen once. Less than 9% of the sample is held by the ten biggest clonotypes.

Specimen: peripheral blood mononuclear cells (PBMCs), collected when the disease was refractory, from a patient treated with antithyroid drugs. The receptors were sampled from a female donor with Graves disease.

A remark on this clonotype: A single base separates this from a much larger clone, so it may be a read error. This chain links TRBV6-5 with TRBJ2-5; 8 bases match TRBD1. The V and J ends lost 0 bases and 0 bases, in that order; junction bases with no gene match: 6. Germline values: CDR1 MNHEY, CDR2 SVGAGI. This CDR3 is built from 17 residues. The CDR3 bases are TGTGCCAGCAGTTACTCGTCGTGGGACAGGCACCAAGAGACCCAGTACTTC. Residues: CASSYSSWDRHQETQYF.

This clonotype was seen only a few times. The chain recombines TRBV27 with TRBJ2-1; D remains ambiguous. V gave up 2 bases and J gave up 9 bases, with 14 bases separating them. Germline values: CDR1 MNHEY, CDR2 SMNVEV (reference sequence). This CDR3 region has 14 residues. The CDR3 here is CASSLMADLGEQFF. CDR3 nucleotide sequence: TGTGCCAGCAGTTTAATGGCAGACTTAGGTGAGCAGTTCTTC.

CDR3 bases: TGCGCCAGCAGCTTCGGCGACAGGAATCAAGAGACCCAGTACTTC. Protein product: CASSFGDRNQETQYF. The chain couples TRBV5-1 to TRBJ2-5; tentative D call: TRBD1 (6 bases). CDR3 length equals 15 residues. Trimming removed 2 bases from V and 2 bases from J, with 13 bases in between. Germline V lookup: CDR1 SGHRS, CDR2 YFSETQ.

CDR3 region: CASSPVVRPSTGANVLTF. Written as DNA, the CDR3 is TGCGCCAGCAGCCCGGTCGTACGCCCCTCCACAGGGGCCAACGTCCTGACTTTC. The genes are TRBV5-1 and TRBJ2-6; D uncertain. Germline lookup yields CDR1 SGHRS and CDR2 YFSETQ. The CDR3 consists of 18 residues. Trimming left V 4 bases short and J 4 bases short, with 21 bases between.

The chain combines TRBV19 with TRBJ2-4, with 13 positions matching TRBD2. The CDR3 contains 17 residues. CDR1 and CDR2 (germline): LNHDA, SQIVND (reference sequence). The J segment lost 9 bases and the V segment lost 4 bases, leaving 12 bases of the junction unmatched. The DNA of the CDR3 is TGTGCCAGTAGTAATCTGGGGACGGGACTAGCGGGATCCATTCAGTACTTC. It specifies CASSNLGTGLAGSIQYF.

This clonotype was detected only a few times. The chain couples TRBV30 to TRBJ2-7; D uncertain. Germline V gene data show CDR1 as GTSNPN and CDR2 as SVGIG (reference sequence). This CDR3 comprises 12 residues. V shed 8 bases and J shed 0 bases, with 11 bases lying between them. In DNA, the CDR3 is TGTGCCGTAAGGGTCTCCTCCTACGAGCAGTACTTC. It encodes CAVRVSSYEQYF.

This clonotype was counted between two and nine times. The chain has TRBV14 and TRBJ2-2; D gene uncertain. This CDR3 is built from 11 residues. The V and J ends lost 1 base and 13 bases respectively, with 7 bases between them. Germline assignment: CDR1 SGHDN and CDR2 FVKESK. The CDR3 protein is CASSQGPRLFF. The CDR3, as DNA: TGTGCCAGCAGCCAAGGGCCTAGGCTGTTTTTT.

This rearrangement joins TRBV27 to TRBJ1-1, with TRBD1 matching 8 bases. The CDR3 loop spans 16 amino acids. With V trimmed by 4 bases and J by 0 bases, 7 bases remained unmatched. Germline V gives CDR1 MNHEY, CDR2 SMNVEV (reference sequence). The CDR3: CASSSRTGLLNTEAFF. CDR3 bases: TGTGCCAGCAGTTCACGGACAGGGCTTCTGAACACTGAAGCTTTCTTT.

This clonotype was seen a handful of times. The chain uses TRBV29-1 and TRBJ2-7; D gene uncertain. Germline V gene data show CDR1 as SQVTM and CDR2 as ANQGSEA. Trimming left V 7 bases short and J 1 base short, with 14 bases between. CDR3 length: 13 residues. CDR3 residues: CSAEVGTSYEQYF. The CDR3 DNA sequence: TGCAGCGCTGAGGTAGGCACATCCTACGAGCAGTACTTC.

This clonotype was seen many times. V gene TRBV11-2 combines with J gene TRBJ1-2, with D possibly matching TRBD1 (5 bases). The length of the CDR3 is 18 residues. From germline, CDR1 is SGHAT and CDR2 FQNNGV. Trimming removed 0 bases at V and 7 bases at J, with 24 bases between. This CDR3 reads CASSLDVWSGMPGFGYTF. CDR3 coding DNA: TGTGCCAGCAGCTTAGATGTTTGGTCAGGGATGCCCGGTTTTGGCTACACCTTC.

In its sample, this clonotype was seen a few times. The chain uses TRBV6-1 and TRBJ1-5; unclear D gene. This CDR3 contains 16 residues. CDR1 is MNHNS and CDR2 is SASEGT in the germline V gene. V was trimmed by 6 bases and J by 0 bases, leaving 15 bases between them. CDR3 nucleotide sequence: TGTGCCAGCAGCCTCGATGGAGAATATAGCAATCAGCCCCAGCATTTT. The encoded protein is CASSLDGEYSNQPQHF.

The chain carries TRBV20-1 and TRBJ2-2, with D perhaps TRBD1 (5 bases). There are 13 residues in the CDR3. Trimming stripped 5 bases from V and 3 bases from J, with 10 bases between. CDR1 and CDR2 from the germline V gene are DFQATT and SNEGSKA (reference sequence). The CDR3 is CSARPGYTGELFF. The DNA for the CDR3 is TGCAGTGCTCGGCCAGGGTACACCGGGGAGCTGTTTTTT.

Only a few counts were recorded for this clonotype. The chain combines TRBV9 with TRBJ2-7; D is possibly TRBD1 or TRBD2 (5 bases each). Germline CDR1 SGDLS, CDR2 YYNGEE. Trimming left V 2 bases short and J 0 bases short, with 9 bases between. The CDR3 has 14 amino acids. CDR3 in amino acids: CASSVTDYSYEQYF. CDR3 DNA sequence: TGTGCCAGCAGCGTGACAGACTACTCCTACGAGCAGTACTTC.

At least ten counts were recorded for this clonotype. This chain uses TRBV5-1 with TRBJ1-6; TRBD1 agrees at 9 bases. With 3 bases clipped from V and 10 bases from J, the junction kept 11 bases outside the gene matches. The CDR3 runs 16 residues. Germline CDR1 reads SGHRS; CDR2 reads YFSETQ. CDR3 sequence reads: CASSSLPGQGTSPLHF. CDR3 nucleotide sequence: TGCGCCAGCAGCTCATTACCGGGACAGGGTACCTCACCCCTCCACTTT.

On this clonotype: A junction boundary mismatches the germline segment, possibly from a read error. The V and J genes are TRBV6-6 and TRBJ1-1; D gene ambiguous. Germline CDR1 is MNHNY and CDR2 is SVGAGI (reference sequence). This CDR3 contains 15 residues. The CDR3, as DNA: TGTGCCAGCAGTTACTCGATTCCACGAGGCACTGAAGCTTCCTTT. Encoded protein: CASSYSIPRGTEASF.

The table lists this clonotype with many counts. The rearrangement links TRBV2 to TRBJ2-7; D is ambiguous. Germline V lookup: CDR1 SNHLY, CDR2 FYNNEI. The CDR3 totals 12 residues. V dropped 8 bases and J dropped 3 bases, with 11 bases sitting between them. The CDR3 spells CASRGSLYEQYF. CDR3 DNA: TGTGCCAGCCGCGGTTCCCTCTACGAGCAGTACTTC. The whole variable domain, remainder taken from reference TRBV2 and TRBJ2-7, is EPEVTQTPSHQVTQMGQEVILRCVPISNHLYFYWYRQILGQKVEFLVSFYNNEISEKSEIFDDQFSVERPDGSNFTLKIRSTKLEDSAMYFCASRGSLYEQYFGPGTRLTVT.